This TCR beta chain is drawn from a study of shared clonotypes between healthy human individuals. CDR3 size: 13 residues. Trimming cost V 1 base and J 5 bases, with 8 bases left between them. Per the germline V gene, CDR1 is SGHAT and CDR2 is FQNNGV. Data came from immunoSEQ multiplex PCR; TCRdb stores just in-frame clones and leaves some out. Among approximately 500,000 clones, 90% to 97% were seen once, and the ten largest hold 0.06%. Sequenced input: naive CD4+ T cells sorted from blood. Sample subset: CD45RA+ positively selected. The sequence was collected from a woman aged 25-40 years in good health. The chain couples TRBV11-2 to TRBJ2-5; D possibly corresponds to TRBD2 (7 bases). The CDR3 sequence is CASSLGGGETQYF. The CDR3, as DNA: TGTGCCAGCAGCTTAGGGGGGGGCGAGACCCAGTACTTC.